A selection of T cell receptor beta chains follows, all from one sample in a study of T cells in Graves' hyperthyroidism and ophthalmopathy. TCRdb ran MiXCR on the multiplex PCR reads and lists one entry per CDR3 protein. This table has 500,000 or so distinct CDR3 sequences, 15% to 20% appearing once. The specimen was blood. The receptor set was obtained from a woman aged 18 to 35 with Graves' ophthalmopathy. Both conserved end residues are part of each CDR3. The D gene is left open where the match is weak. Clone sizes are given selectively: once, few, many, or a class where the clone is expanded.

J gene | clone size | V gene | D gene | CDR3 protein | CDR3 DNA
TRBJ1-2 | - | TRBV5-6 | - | CASSLSRGVMSGYTF | TGTGCCAGCAGCTTGTCGAGAGGGGTCATGTCTGGCTACACCTTC
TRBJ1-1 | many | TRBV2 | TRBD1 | CASSDTDRGTEAFF | TGTGCCAGCAGTGACACAGACAGGGGAACTGAAGCTTTCTTT
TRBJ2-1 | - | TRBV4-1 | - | CASSQVDSSYNEQFF | TGCGCCAGCAGCCAAGTTGACTCCTCCTACAATGAGCAGTTCTTC
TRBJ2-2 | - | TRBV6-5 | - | CASSYSYETGELFF | TGTGCCAGCAGTTACTCGTATGAAACCGGGGAGCTGTTTTTT
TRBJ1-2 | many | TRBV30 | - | CAWSVGGGRGGYTF | TGTGCCTGGAGTGTAGGTGGGGGGCGCGGCGGCTACACCTTC
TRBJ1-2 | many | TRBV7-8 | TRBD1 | CASSLNRTGGYYGYTF | TGTGCCAGCAGCTTAAACCGTACAGGGGGCTACTATGGCTACACCTTC
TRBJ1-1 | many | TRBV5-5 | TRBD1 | CASSITGVMNTEAFF | TGTGCCAGCAGCATCACAGGGGTGATGAACACTGAAGCTTTCTTT
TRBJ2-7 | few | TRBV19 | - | CASSRSVTYEQYF | TGTGCCAGTAGTAGGTCGGTTACCTACGAGCAGTACTTC
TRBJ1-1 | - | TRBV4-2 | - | CASSSSPGFDTEAFF | TGTGCCAGCAGCTCAAGCCCGGGATTTGACACTGAAGCTTTCTTT
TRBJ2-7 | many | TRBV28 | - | CASSLRGRYEQYF | TGTGCCAGCAGTTTGAGAGGTCGCTACGAGCAGTACTTC
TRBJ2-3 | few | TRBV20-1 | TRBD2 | CSATLGGRGDTDTQYF | TGCAGTGCTACCCTAGGGGGGCGGGGGGACACAGATACGCAGTATTTT
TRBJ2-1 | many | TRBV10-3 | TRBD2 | CAISESSGRGLNEQFF | TGTGCCATCAGTGAGTCTAGCGGGAGGGGGCTCAATGAGCAGTTCTTC
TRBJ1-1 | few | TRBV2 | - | CASSASIDGNTEAFF | TGTGCCAGCAGTGCTTCGATTGACGGGAACACTGAAGCTTTCTTT
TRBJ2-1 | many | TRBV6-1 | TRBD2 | CASSESSGGHNEQFF | TGTGCCAGCAGTGAATCTAGCGGAGGCCACAATGAGCAGTTCTTC
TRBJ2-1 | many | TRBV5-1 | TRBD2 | CASSSGLAGYNEQFF | TGTGCCAGCAGCTCGGGACTAGCGGGTTACAATGAGCAGTTCTTC
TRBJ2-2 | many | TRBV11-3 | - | CASSLEGGTTGELFF | TGTGCCAGCAGCTTAGAAGGGGGGACCACCGGGGAGCTGTTTTTT
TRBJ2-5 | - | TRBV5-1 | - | CASSDLTVIQETQYF | TGCGCCAGCAGCGACTTGACGGTAATACAAGAGACCCAGTACTTC
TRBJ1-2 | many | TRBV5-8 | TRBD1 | CASSLRRDRGQGYTF | TGTGCCAGCAGCTTGCGCCGGGACAGGGGGCAAGGCTACACCTTC
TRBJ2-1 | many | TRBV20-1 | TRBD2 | CSASTSGYNEQFF | TGCAGTGCGAGCACTAGCGGCTACAATGAGCAGTTCTTC
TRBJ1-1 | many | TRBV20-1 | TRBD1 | CSARDRRDRNTEAFF | TGCAGTGCTAGAGATAGGAGGGACAGGAACACTGAAGCTTTCTTT
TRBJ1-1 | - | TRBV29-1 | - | CSVGGGEGTEAFF | TGCAGCGTGGGGGGAGGGGAGGGTACTGAAGCTTTCTTT
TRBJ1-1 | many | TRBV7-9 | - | CASSWGGENTEAFF | TGTGCCAGCAGCTGGGGGGGTGAGAACACTGAAGCTTTCTTT
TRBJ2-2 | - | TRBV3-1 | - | CASSWNTGGLFF | TGTGCCAGCAGCTGGAACACCGGGGGGCTGTTTTTT
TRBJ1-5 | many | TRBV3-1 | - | CASSRWFSNQPQHF | TGTGCCAGCAGCCGATGGTTCAGCAATCAGCCCCAGCATTTT
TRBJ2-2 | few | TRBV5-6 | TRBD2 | CASSLLAGAANTGELFF | TGTGCCAGCAGCTTACTAGCGGGAGCGGCGAACACCGGGGAGCTGTTTTTT
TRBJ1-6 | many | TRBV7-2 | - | CASSLADRHNSPLHF | TGTGCCAGCAGCTTAGCGGACCGCCATAATTCACCCCTCCACTTT
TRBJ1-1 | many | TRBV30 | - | CAWIQTEAFF | TGTGCCTGGATTCAGACTGAAGCTTTCTTT
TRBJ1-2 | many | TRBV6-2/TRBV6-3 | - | CASTHVRLDYGYTF | TGTGCCAGCACCCACGTGAGGTTGGACTATGGCTACACCTTC
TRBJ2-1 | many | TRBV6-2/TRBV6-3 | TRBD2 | CASSYSGGGSPFF | TGTGCCAGCAGTTACTCGGGCGGGGGGAGTCCGTTCTTC
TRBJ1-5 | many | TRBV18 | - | CASSPSDRSNQPQHF | TGTGCCAGCTCACCATCGGACAGAAGCAATCAGCCCCAGCATTTT
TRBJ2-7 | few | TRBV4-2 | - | CASSQPSSYEQYF | TGTGCCAGCAGCCAACCCAGCTCCTACGAGCAGTACTTC
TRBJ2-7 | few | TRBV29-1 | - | CSVVWPNSYEQYF | TGCAGCGTTGTTTGGCCGAACTCCTACGAGCAGTACTTC
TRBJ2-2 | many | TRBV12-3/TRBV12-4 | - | CASSLGHGAGELFF | TGTGCCAGCAGTTTAGGCCACGGGGCCGGGGAGCTGTTTTTT
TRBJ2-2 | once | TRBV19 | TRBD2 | CASSPSGGGAGELFF | TGTGCCAGTAGTCCAAGCGGGGGGGGGGCCGGGGAGCTGTTTTTT
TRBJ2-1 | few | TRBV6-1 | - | CASSEAGTQSYNEQFF | TGTGCCAGCAGTGAAGCGGGGACCCAGTCCTACAATGAGCAGTTCTTC
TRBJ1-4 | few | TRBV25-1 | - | CASSDRSEKLFF | TGTGCCAGCAGTGACAGGTCAGAAAAACTGTTTTTT
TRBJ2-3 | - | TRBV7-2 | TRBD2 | CASSWGLADASTDTQYF | TGTGCCAGCAGTTGGGGACTAGCGGACGCTAGCACAGATACGCAGTATTTT
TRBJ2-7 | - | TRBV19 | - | CASSIGRGARYEQYF | TGTGCCAGTAGTATAGGACGGGGGGCGCGGTACGAGCAGTACTTC
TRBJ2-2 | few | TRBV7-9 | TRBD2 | CASSSIAGLARKTNTGELFF | TGTGCCAGCAGCTCAATAGCGGGACTAGCCCGCAAAACAAACACCGGGGAGCTGTTTTTT
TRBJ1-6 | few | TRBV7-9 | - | CASSLALSLGTDSPLHF | TGTGCCAGCAGCTTAGCGTTATCTTTAGGGACGGATTCACCCCTCCACTTT
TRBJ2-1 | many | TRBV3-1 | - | CASSQWGLLYNEQFF | TGTGCCAGCAGCCAATGGGGCCTTCTATACAATGAGCAGTTCTTC
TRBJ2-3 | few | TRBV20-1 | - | CSAPDRQATSTDTQYF | TGCAGTGCCCCAGACCGACAGGCCACTAGCACAGATACGCAGTATTTT
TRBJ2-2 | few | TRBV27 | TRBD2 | CASSTRTSVGTGELFF | TGTGCCAGCAGTACCCGCACTAGCGTTGGGACCGGGGAGCTGTTTTTT
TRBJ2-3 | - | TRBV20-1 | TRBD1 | CSARTGVTDTQYF | TGCAGTGCTAGAACAGGGGTCACAGATACGCAGTATTTT
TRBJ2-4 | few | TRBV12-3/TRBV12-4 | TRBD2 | CASSRSGGAGNIQYF | TGTGCCAGCAGTCGTAGCGGGGGGGCCGGAAACATTCAGTACTTC
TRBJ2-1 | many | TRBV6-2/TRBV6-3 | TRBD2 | CASSYSSTSGRSFRDEQFF | TGTGCCAGCAGTTACTCGAGCACTAGCGGGAGGAGCTTTCGCGATGAGCAGTTCTTC
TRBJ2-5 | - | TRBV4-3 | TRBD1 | CASSQAGQGPFQETQYF | TGCGCCAGCAGCCAAGCTGGACAGGGTCCCTTCCAAGAGACCCAGTACTTC
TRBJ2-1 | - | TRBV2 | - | CASSPLGGGGAHNEQFF | TGTGCCAGCAGTCCTCTGGGTGGAGGGGGCGCGCACAATGAGCAGTTCTTC
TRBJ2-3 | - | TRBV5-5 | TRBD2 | CASSLDRAAGGPLDTQYF | TGTGCCAGCAGCTTGGACAGGGCGGCGGGGGGGCCACTCGATACGCAGTATTTT
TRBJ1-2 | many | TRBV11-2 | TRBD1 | CASSRPRDSYYGYTF | TGTGCCAGCAGCCGTCCCCGGGACAGCTACTATGGCTACACCTTC
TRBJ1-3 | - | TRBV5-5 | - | CASSSAGNTIYF | TGTGCCAGCAGTTCGGCCGGAAACACCATATATTTT
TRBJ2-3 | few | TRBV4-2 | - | CASSFGTGTSDTQYF | TGTGCCAGCAGCTTCGGCACAGGGACCTCAGATACGCAGTATTTT